This T cell receptor beta chain was obtained from a study of CD8 T cells in Susac syndrome (dated by TCRdb to 2018 to 2020). For the study in its entirety: Of the Susac syndrome patients who were sequenced, eight were in clinical remission while six had clinically active disease. CD8+ T cell repertoire clonality was compared between more than ten healthy donors, some 14 Susac syndrome patients and around 15 multiple sclerosis patients. Repertoire sequencing was used to test whether CD8+ T cell activation and differentiation in Susac syndrome was antigen driven. At blood withdrawal, Susac syndrome patients were therapy-naive, treated with corticosteroids (with IVIg additionally given to some), or treated with IVIg alone.

RNA was extracted with the RNeasy kit and about 0.5 to 1 ug was reverse transcribed using random hexamers. TCR beta CDR3 regions were amplified with the immunoSEQ multiplex PCR assay covering 54 Vbeta and 13 Jbeta segments. Bias from PCR amplification was corrected by using a synthetic template baseline for primer optimization and for computational correction. The published analysis was carried out like this. Reads were annotated to V, D and J genes per IMGT and analyzed with immunoSEQ Analyzer, keeping only productive sequences. Clonality was calculated as one minus the Shannon entropy normalized by log2 of the number of productive unique sequences. Public and private clones were assessed among the 100 most prevalent clones of each patient and control. Susac-specific clones were defined as absent from healthy and MS cohorts, about 1,000 published viral clones and other ImmuneACCESS disease sequences. TCRdb reprocessed the public reads (quality trimming at Q25 with fastp, clone calling with MiXCR) and kept in-frame beta chains. Every entry covers one CDR3 protein and lists the most common genes and DNA from its rows. These V and J calls rely on TCRdb rather than the paper's analysis. The sample includes tens of thousands of distinct CDR3 sequences, with about 95% observed a single time. The ten largest account for 0.5% to 0.8% of the sample.

What the study reported, not specific to this receptor: The number of individuals in the TCR sequencing and HLA analysis was acknowledged as relatively small. Clonal expansion was seen in Susac syndrome CD8+ repertoires, peaking in CD8+ TEMRA cells and being greater in clinically active patients than in remitting ones. In the total CD8+ and CD8+ TEMRA repertoires, 15 to 20 and five Susac-specific public clones, respectively, were identified.

Comments on this clonotype: The target of this receptor is not known. Base qualities are missing; no much larger clone stands one base away.

Peripheral blood CD8+ and CD4+ T cells from healthy donors, Susac syndrome patients and multiple sclerosis patients were profiled using high-throughput TCR beta sequencing. The Susac syndrome patients fulfilled recently defined diagnostic criteria for definite or probable disease. Bulk CD8+ and CD4+ T cells were purified magnetically by negative isolation, whereas CD8+ TEMRA cells were enriched by FACS. Blood was collected in EDTA tubes and processed within 24 hours, with PBMCs isolated through density gradient centrifugation. PBMCs intended for TCR sequencing were cryopreserved in liquid nitrogen and thawed later in a water bath at 37 degrees C. A purity of at least 90% was achieved for sorted or isolated CD4+, CD8+ and CD8+ TEMRA cells. Spanning cysteine to phenylalanine, the CDR3 consists of 16 amino acids. The entry retains the CDR3 DNA only, 48 bases that are in frame from base 1. CDR1 and CDR2 were assigned from the germline V gene as KGHSH and LQKENI. Trimming leaves V shorter by 4 bases and J shorter by 4 bases, with the junction holding 9 bases beyond the gene matches.

The sequence came from a human donor with Susac syndrome. The receptor chain draws on TRBV18 and TRBJ2-5, with 10 bases in between that match TRBD1. Sequencing was performed on CD8+ T cells from PBMCs. The DNA sequence is as follows: TGTGCCAGCTCACTCCTGGGACAGGGGCTTAGAGAGACCCAGTACTTC. Its amino acids are CASSLLGQGLRETQYF.